The T cell receptor (beta chain) described here comes from a study of Ad26.COV2.S vaccination and SARS-CoV-2 variants. Overall study results and limits: Total T cell responses may have been underestimated by the TCR breadth and depth analyses.

Treatment of the sample: around 19 received Ad26.COV2.S at low or high dose, single or two shots; about 5 received placebo; per-sample allocation not given. Samples came from day 63 after the first vaccine or placebo injection. Sequencing was performed with immunoSEQ multiplex PCR; in TCRdb, only in-frame clones are kept and a portion is missing. The repertoire holds about 400,000 clones, with about 89% as singletons. This clone is a singleton in its sample. Its cognate antigen is unknown. CDR3 size: 15 residues. V lost 2 bases, J lost 0 bases, and 7 bases lay in between. The germline gives CDR1 MDHEN, CDR2 SYDVKM.

The sequence derives from a person aged 18-65 years who received the Ad26.COV2.S COVID-19 vaccine or a placebo. V is TRBV28 and J is TRBJ2-2; D gene unclear. Source: peripheral blood, taken in a trial of Ad26.COV2.S vaccine versus placebo. The CDR3 is CASSLARTNTGELFF. Here the CDR3 DNA reads TGTGCCAGCAGTTTAGCCCGGACGAACACCGGGGAGCTGTTTTTT.